This TCR beta chain came from a study of T cell responses to AZD1222 COVID-19 vaccine. Findings and limits, study-wide: Donors, mostly white British, included more females; clonal diversity was possibly underestimated. It was only after the peak T cell response that any repertoires were sampled. Unmutated variant regions are reportedly the target of nearly half of TCRs that are spike-specific. Across spike, vaccine-associated CD4 TCRs were found, dominant at 160-218 and 743-854.

This CDR3 has 14 amino acids. From germline, CDR1 is SNHLY and CDR2 FYNNEI. Trimming left V 2 bases short and J 4 bases short, with 9 bases between. TCRdb's copy holds only in-frame clones and misses some; the assay was immunoSEQ multiplex PCR. Of roughly 270,000 clones listed, 90% to 95% are singletons. On this clone: The antigen remains unidentified.

This chain links TRBV2 with TRBJ1-5; D not certain. This TCR was recovered from an adult who received the AZD1222 COVID-19 vaccine. The material was peripheral blood, obtained 28 days after the second AZD1222 dose. The CDR3 protein is CASSEITENQPQHF. CDR3 coding DNA: TGTGCCAGCAGTGAAATAACCGAAAATCAGCCCCAGCATTTT. The variable domain in full, completed from reference TRBV2 and TRBJ1-5, reads EPEVTQTPSHQVTQMGQEVILRCVPISNHLYFYWYRQILGQKVEFLVSFYNNEISEKSEIFDDQFSVERPDGSNFTLKIRSTKLEDSAMYFCASSEITENQPQHFGDGTRLSIL.